This T cell receptor beta chain is from a study of cytomegalovirus exposure and HLA in healthy donors. In the study overall: An earlier analysis identified more than 90 million unique TCR beta sequences in about 200 million T cells. Early released data had about 85 million unique TCRs, all coming from HLA-typed donors. Study-wide results and caveats: Many donors shared some public TCRs, even though most TCR sequences were rare.

Amplification used 60 Vbeta primers and 13 Jbeta primers. Only in-frame clones appear in the TCRdb table, and some are missing; sequencing was by immunoSEQ multiplex PCR. The repertoire holds fewer than 60,000 clones, with roughly 80% as singletons. When sampled, the donors appeared nominally healthy, though they likely had unrecorded immune exposures. As concerns this clone: What it binds is not known.

The CDR3 is 15 amino acids. Germline V gene sequence: CDR1 SGHRS, CDR2 YFSETQ. With 0 bases removed from V and 4 bases from J, the gap between germline ends came to 10 bases. The clonotype was recovered from a middle-aged woman in good health and CMV-seropositive. The specimen sequenced was PBMCs. The chain is built from TRBV5-1 and TRBJ1-4; tentative D call: TRBD1 (6 bases). As DNA, the CDR3 is TGCGCCAGCAGCTTGGCCGCAGGGGATAATGAAAAACTGTTTTTT. Encoded protein: CASSLAAGDNEKLFF. Full variable domain (outside the CDR3, taken from reference TRBV5-1 and TRBJ1-4): KAGVTQTPRYLIKTRGQQVTLSCSPISGHRSVSWYQQTPGQGLQFLFEYFSETQRNKGNFPGRFSGRQFSNSRSEMNVSTLELGDSALYLCASSLAAGDNEKLFFGSGTQLSVL.